This T cell receptor (beta chain) comes out of a study of OX40 agonist ivuxolimab in advanced cancers. Study-level points and caveats: Certain nonresponding patients likewise had low normalized T-cell clonal expansion. In the expanded peripheral T cells, antigen specificity was never determined.

Germline CDR1 is SGHTA and CDR2 is FQGNSA. The CDR3 is 19 amino acids. V shed 1 base and J 0 bases; nucleotides not matched to a gene: 8. This clone was observed once. Its antigen is unknown. Data came from immunoSEQ multiplex PCR; TCRdb stores just in-frame clones and leaves some out. The data show more than 95,000 clones, with roughly nine tenths seen just once and around 0.33% held by the top ten. The V gene is TRBV7-2, the J gene TRBJ2-1; TRBD2 matches 11 bases. This TCR was sampled from an adult with an advanced solid tumor such as melanoma, head and neck, liver or kidney cancer. Sequenced material: CD4+ or CD8+ T cells sorted from blood, taken in a trial of the OX40 agonist ivuxolimab. The DNA of the CDR3 is TGTGCCAGCAGCTTAGATCTTGCTAGCGGGAGGTCCTCCTACAATGAGCAGTTCTTC. Its translation is CASSLDLASGRSSYNEQFF.